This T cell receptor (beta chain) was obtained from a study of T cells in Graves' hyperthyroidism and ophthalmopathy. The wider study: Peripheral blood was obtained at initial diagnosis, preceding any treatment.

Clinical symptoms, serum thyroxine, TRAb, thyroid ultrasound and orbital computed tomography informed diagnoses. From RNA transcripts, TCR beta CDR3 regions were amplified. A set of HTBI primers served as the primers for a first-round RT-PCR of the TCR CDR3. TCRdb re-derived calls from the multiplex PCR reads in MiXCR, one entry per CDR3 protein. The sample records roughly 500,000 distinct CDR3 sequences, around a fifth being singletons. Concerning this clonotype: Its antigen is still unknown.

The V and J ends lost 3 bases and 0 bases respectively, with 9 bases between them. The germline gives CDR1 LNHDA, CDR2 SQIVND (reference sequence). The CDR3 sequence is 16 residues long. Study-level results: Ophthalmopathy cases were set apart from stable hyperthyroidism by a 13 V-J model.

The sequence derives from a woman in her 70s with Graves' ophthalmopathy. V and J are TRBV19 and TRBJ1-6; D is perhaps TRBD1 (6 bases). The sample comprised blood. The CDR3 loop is CASSMTGSSYNSPLHF. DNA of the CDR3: TGTGCCAGTAGTATGACAGGAAGCTCCTATAATTCACCCCTCCACTTT.